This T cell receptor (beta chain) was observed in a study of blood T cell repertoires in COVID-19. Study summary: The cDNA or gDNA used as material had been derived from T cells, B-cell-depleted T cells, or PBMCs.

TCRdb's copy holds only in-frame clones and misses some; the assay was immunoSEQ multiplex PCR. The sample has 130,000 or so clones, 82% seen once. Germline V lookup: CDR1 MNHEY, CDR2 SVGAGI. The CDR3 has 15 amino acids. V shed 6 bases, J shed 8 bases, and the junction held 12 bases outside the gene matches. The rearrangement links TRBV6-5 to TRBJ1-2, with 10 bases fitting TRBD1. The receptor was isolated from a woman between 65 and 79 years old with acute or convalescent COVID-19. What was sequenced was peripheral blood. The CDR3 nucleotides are TGTGCCAGCAGGAAACCGGGACAGGGGACGTTCGGCTACACCTTC. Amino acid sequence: CASRKPGQGTFGYTF.